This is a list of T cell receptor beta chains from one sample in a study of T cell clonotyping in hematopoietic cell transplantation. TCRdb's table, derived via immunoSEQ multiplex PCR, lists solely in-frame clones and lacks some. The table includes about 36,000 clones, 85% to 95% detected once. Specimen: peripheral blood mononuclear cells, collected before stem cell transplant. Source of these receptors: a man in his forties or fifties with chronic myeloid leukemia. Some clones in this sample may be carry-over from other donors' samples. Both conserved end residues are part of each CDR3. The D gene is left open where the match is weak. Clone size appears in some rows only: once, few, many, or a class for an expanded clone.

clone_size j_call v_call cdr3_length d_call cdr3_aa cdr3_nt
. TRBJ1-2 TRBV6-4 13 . CASSAGRDYGYTF TGTGCCAGCAGCGCCGGACGGGACTATGGCTACACCTTC
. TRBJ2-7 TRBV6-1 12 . CASSGSGPQRRF TGTGCCAGCAGTGGATCCGGGCCCCAAAGGAGATTC
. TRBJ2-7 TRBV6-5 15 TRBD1 CASSYSDRGVSEQYF TGTGCCAGCAGTTACTCCGACAGGGGGGTAAGCGAGCAGTACTTC
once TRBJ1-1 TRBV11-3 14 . CASSLEGQNTEAFF TGTGCCAGCAGCTTAGAGGGACAGAACACTGAAGCTTTCTTT
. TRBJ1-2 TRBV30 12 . CAWIGGGYGYTF TGTGCCTGGATAGGGGGTGGCTATGGCTACACCTTC
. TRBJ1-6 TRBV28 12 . CASRKGNSPLHF TGTGCCAGCCGGAAGGGTAATTCACCCCTCCACTTT
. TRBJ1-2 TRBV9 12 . CASSVVVGGYTF TGTGCCAGCAGCGTAGTTGTAGGAGGCTACACCTTC
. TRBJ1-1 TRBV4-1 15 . CASSLVDSMNTEAFF TGCGCCAGCAGCCTAGTGGACAGCATGAACACTGAAGCTTTCTTT
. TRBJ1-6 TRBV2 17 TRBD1 CASIRTGPSSYNSPLHF TGTGCCAGCATTAGGACAGGACCTAGCTCCTATAATTCACCCCTCCACTTT
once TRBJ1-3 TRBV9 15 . CASAGDINSGNTIYF TGTGCCAGCGCAGGGGATATCAACTCTGGAAACACCATATATTTT
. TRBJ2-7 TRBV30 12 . CAWSVGPYEQYF TGTGCCTGGAGTGTTGGGCCCTACGAGCAGTACTTC
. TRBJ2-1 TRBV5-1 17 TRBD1 CASSHGTGGVSYNEQFF TGCGCCAGCAGTCATGGGACAGGGGGCGTCTCCTACAATGAGCAGTTCTTC
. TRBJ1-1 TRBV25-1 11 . CASLLGVKAFF TGTGCCAGCCTCCTTGGGGTGAAAGCTTTCTTT
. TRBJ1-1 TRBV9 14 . CASSVVPGNTEAFF TGTGCCAGCAGCGTAGTTCCCGGGAACACTGAAGCTTTCTTT
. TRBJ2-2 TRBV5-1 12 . CASKGNTGELFF TGCGCCAGCAAGGGTAACACCGGGGAGCTGTTTTTT
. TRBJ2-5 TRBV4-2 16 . CASSQDESYYQETQYF TGTGCCAGCAGCCAAGACGAATCCTACTACCAAGAGACCCAGTACTTC
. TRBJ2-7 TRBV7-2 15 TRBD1 CASSPGTGATYEQYF TGTGCCAGCAGCCCCGGGACAGGGGCTACCTACGAGCAGTACTTC
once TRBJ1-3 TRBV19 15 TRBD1 CASSITGGLGNTIYF TGTGCCAGTAGTATAACAGGGGGATTAGGAAACACCATATATTTT
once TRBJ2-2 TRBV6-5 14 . CASSLFQTEGELFF TGTGCCAGCAGTCTCTTTCAAACGGAGGGGGAGCTGTTTTTT
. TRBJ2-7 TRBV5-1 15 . CASSLGWGEPYEQYF TGCGCCAGCAGCTTGGGTTGGGGGGAACCCTACGAGCAGTACTTC
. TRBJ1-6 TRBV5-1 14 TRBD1 CASSRDRGNSPLHF TGCGCCAGCAGCCGGGACAGGGGAAATTCACCCCTCCACTTT
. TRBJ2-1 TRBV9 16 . CASSPQRAADHNEQFF TGTGCCAGCAGCCCCCAGAGGGCAGCTGACCACAATGAGCAGTTCTTC
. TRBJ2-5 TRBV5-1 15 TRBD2 CASSSGTSSDETQYF TGCGCCAGCAGCTCAGGGACTAGCTCAGACGAGACCCAGTACTTC
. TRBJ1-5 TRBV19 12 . CASSIGGQPQHF TGTGCCAGTAGTATAGGTGGGCAGCCCCAGCATTTT
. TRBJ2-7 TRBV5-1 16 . CASSSGQGNPTYEQYF TGCGCCAGCAGCTCTGGTCAGGGTAACCCCACCTACGAGCAGTACTTC
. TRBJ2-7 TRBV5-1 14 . CASSDSPQTYEQYF TGCGCCAGCAGTGACAGTCCGCAGACCTACGAGCAGTACTTC
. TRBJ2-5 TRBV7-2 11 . CASKLSRSQYF TGTGCCAGCAAACTAAGCAGGTCCCAGTACTTC
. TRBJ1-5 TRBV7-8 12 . CASSPVNQPQHF TGTGCCAGCAGCCCCGTTAATCAGCCCCAGCATTTT
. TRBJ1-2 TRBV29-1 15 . CSVDSIEGSDYGYTF TGCAGCGTTGATAGTATCGAGGGATCGGACTATGGCTACACCTTC